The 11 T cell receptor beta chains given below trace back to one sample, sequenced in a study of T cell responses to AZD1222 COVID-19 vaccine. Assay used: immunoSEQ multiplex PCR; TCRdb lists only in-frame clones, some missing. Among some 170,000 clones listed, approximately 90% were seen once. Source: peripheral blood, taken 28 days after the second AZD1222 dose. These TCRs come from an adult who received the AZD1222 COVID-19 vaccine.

CDR3 in DNA: TGTGCCAGCAGCGTCGGGACAGGGGTTCTCGGCTACACCTTC. Translating gives CASSVGTGVLGYTF. The chain combines TRBV11-2 with TRBJ1-2; 10 positions agree with TRBD1. V shed 5 bases and J 8 bases; nucleotides not matched to a gene: 8. Germline CDR1 SGHAT, CDR2 FQNNGV. This CDR3 has 14 residues.

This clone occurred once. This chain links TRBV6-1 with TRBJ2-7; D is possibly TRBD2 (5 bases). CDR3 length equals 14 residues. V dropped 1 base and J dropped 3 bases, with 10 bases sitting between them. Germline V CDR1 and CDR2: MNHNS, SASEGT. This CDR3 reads CASSEGGFHYEQYF. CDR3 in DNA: TGTGCCAGCAGTGAAGGAGGGTTTCACTACGAGCAGTACTTC.

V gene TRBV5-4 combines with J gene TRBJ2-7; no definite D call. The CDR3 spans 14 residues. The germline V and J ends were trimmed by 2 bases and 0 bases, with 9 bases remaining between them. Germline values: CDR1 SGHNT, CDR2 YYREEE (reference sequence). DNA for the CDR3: TGTGCCAGCAGCTTCGGGCAAAGCTCCTACGAGCAGTACTTC. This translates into CASSFGQSSYEQYF. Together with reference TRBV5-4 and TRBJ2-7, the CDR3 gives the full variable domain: ETGVTQSPTHLIKTRGQQVTLRCSSQSGHNTVSWYQQALGQGPQFIFQYYREEENGRGNFPPRFSGLQFPNYSSELNVNALELDDSALYLCASSFGQSSYEQYFGPGTRLTVT.

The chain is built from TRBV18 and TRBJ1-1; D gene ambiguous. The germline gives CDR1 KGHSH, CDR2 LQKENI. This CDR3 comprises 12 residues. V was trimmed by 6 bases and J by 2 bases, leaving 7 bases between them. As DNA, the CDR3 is TGTGCCAGCTCCAAGGGAAACACTGAAGCTTTCTTT. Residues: CASSKGNTEAFF.

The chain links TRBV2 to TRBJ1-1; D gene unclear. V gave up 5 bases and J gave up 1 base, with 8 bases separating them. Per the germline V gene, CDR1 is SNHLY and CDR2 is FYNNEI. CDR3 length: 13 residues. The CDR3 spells CASSPQKNTEAFF. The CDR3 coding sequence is TGTGCCAGCAGTCCACAGAAGAACACTGAAGCTTTCTTT.

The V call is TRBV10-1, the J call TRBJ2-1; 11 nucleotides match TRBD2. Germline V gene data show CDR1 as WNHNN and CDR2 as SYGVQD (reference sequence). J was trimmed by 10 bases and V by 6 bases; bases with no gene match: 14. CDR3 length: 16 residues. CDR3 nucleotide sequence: TGCGCCAGCAGAGGGATAGCGGGGGGGGCCTATCGGGAGCAGTTCTTC. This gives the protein CASRGIAGGAYREQFF.

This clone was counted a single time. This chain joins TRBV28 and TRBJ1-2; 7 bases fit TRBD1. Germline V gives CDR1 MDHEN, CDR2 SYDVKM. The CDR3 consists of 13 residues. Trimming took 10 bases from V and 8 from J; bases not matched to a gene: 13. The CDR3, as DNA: TGTGCCACCTTCGAGACAGGGATAGAGGGCTACACCTTC. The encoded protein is CATFETGIEGYTF.

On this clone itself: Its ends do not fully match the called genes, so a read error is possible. The CDR3 loop reads CAWSFPGGWHF. CDR3 DNA: TGTGCCTGGAGTTTCCCGGGGGGCTGGCACTTC. This rearrangement joins TRBV30 to TRBJ2-7; D perhaps matches TRBD2 (7 bases). The CDR3 runs 11 residues. Per the germline V gene, CDR1 is GTSNPN and CDR2 is SVGIG (reference sequence).

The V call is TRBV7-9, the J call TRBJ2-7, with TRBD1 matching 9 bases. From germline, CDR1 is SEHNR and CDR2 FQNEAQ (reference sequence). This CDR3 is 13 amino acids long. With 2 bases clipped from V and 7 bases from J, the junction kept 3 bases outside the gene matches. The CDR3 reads CASSLTGGEEQYF. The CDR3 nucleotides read TGTGCCAGCAGCTTAACAGGGGGCGAGGAGCAGTACTTC.

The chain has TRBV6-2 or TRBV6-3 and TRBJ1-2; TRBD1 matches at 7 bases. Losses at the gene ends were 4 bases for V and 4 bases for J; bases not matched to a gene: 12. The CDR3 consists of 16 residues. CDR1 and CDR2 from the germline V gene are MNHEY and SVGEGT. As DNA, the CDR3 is TGTGCCAGCAGTTCGCCTCAAACCAGGGGGGGCTATGGCTACACCTTC. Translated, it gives CASSSPQTRGGYGYTF.

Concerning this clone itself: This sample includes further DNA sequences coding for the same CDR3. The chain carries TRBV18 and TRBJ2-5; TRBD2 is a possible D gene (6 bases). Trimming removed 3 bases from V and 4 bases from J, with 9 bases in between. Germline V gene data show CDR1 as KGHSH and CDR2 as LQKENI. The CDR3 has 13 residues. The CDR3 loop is CASSPQGGETQYF. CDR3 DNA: TGTGCCAGCTCACCCCAGGGAGGAGAGACCCAGTACTTC.